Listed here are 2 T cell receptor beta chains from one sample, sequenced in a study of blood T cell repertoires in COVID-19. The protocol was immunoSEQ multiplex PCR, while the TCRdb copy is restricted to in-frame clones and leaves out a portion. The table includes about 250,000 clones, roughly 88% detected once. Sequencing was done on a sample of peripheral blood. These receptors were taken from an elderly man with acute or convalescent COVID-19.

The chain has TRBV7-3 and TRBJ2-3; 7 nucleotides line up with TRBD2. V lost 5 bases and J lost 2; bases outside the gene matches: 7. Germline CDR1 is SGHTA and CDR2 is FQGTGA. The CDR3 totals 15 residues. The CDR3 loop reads CASSPGTTHTDTQYF. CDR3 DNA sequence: TGTGCCAGCAGCCCCGGGACTACTCACACAGATACGCAGTATTTT. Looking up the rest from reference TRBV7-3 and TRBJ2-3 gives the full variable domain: GAGVSQTPSNKVTEKGKYVELRCDPISGHTALYWYRQSLGQGPEFLIYFQGTGAADDSGLPNDRFFAVRPEGSVSTLKIQRTERGDSAVYLCASSPGTTHTDTQYFGPGTRLTVL.

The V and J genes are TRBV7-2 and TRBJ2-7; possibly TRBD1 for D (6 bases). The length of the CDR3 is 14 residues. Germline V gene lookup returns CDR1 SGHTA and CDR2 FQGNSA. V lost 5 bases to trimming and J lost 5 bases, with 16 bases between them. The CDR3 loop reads CASSQTGNSNEQYF. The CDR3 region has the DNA TGTGCCAGCAGCCAAACAGGGAATTCGAACGAGCAGTACTTC.